The 8 T cell receptor beta chains below all came from one sample that was sequenced in a study of blood T cells in healthy people across ages. Then a second PCR, running about 6 to 11 cycles, was carried out with a sample-barcoded 5' primer and a J-beta primer mix. One entry per CDR3 protein results from TCRdb running MiXCR on the 5' RACE reads. The sample lists 1,300,000 or so distinct CDR3 sequences; around 59% were seen once. Sequencing was performed on blood. All receptors derive from a man younger than 35 in good health.

V is TRBV15 and J is TRBJ2-7, with D possibly called TRBD1 or TRBD2 (5 bases each). Germline lookup yields CDR1 LNHNV and CDR2 YYDKDF (reference sequence). Trimming took 4 bases from V and 0 from J, leaving 16 bases between them. The length of the CDR3 is 16 residues. The CDR3 sequence is CATSTKAEGSSYEQYF. In DNA, the CDR3 is TGTGCCACCAGCACCAAAGCCGAGGGGAGCTCCTACGAGCAGTACTTC.

The rearrangement links TRBV5-1 to TRBJ2-5, with TRBD2 matching 10 bases. V lost 2 bases and J lost 11; bases outside the gene matches: 18. Germline CDR1 reads SGHRS; CDR2 reads YFSETQ. This CDR3 region has 17 residues. CDR3 residues: CASSFETSGLSYNEQYF. For the CDR3, the DNA is TGCGCCAGCAGCTTTGAGACTAGCGGGCTCTCCTACAATGAGCAGTACTTC.

This chain uses TRBV6-6 with TRBJ1-3; possible D gene TRBD1, 5 bases. This CDR3 spans 14 amino acids. CDR1 and CDR2 from the germline V gene are MNHNY and SVGAGI (reference sequence). Trimming left V 7 bases short and J 1 base short, with 11 bases between. The CDR3 reads CASIEDSSGNTIYF. As DNA, the CDR3 is TGTGCCAGCATCGAAGACAGTTCTGGAAACACCATATATTTT.

The rearrangement uses TRBV28 and TRBJ2-2; D is uncertain. Deletions cut 2 bases from V and 6 bases from J, with 10 bases between. The germline V gene has CDR1 MDHEN and CDR2 SYDVKM. CDR3 size: 14 residues. CDR3 amino acids: CASSLPQAPGELFF. The CDR3 DNA reads TGTGCCAGCAGTTTACCCCAAGCCCCCGGGGAGCTGTTTTTT.

This clonotype showed up just once. Mismatch with germline at one junction end may stem from a read error. This rearrangement joins TRBV10-3 to TRBJ2-7; D may be TRBD2 (6 bases). The J call may be wrong; the DNA end is better matched by TRBJ2-5. This CDR3 has 13 amino acids. Germline assignment: CDR1 ENHRY and CDR2 SYGVKD. CDR3: CAITPSAQGTQYF. The CDR3 bases are TGTGCCATCACCCCTAGCGCGCAAGGGACCCAGTACTTC.

The chain recombines TRBV4-3 with TRBJ2-7, with a weak D call TRBD1 (5 bases). The CDR3 has 15 amino acids. The V and J ends lost 1 base and 4 bases respectively, with 14 bases between them. From germline, CDR1 is LGHNA and CDR2 YSLEER. The CDR3 sequence: CASSQGTMGPYEQYF. DNA for the CDR3: TGCGCCAGCAGCCAAGGTACGATGGGGCCATACGAGCAGTACTTC.

The CDR3 DNA reads TGTGCCAGCAGCTCTGAGGGGGGAAATACGAACACCGGGGAGCTGTTTTTT. Amino acids: CASSSEGGNTNTGELFF. The V gene is TRBV12-3 or TRBV12-4, the J gene TRBJ2-2, with D perhaps given as TRBD1 or TRBD2 (6 bases each). The CDR3 runs 17 residues. V lost 6 bases and J 0 bases, leaving 17 bases between the germline ends.

V is TRBV30 and J is TRBJ2-7, with D unclear. Near its end, the DNA agrees better with TRBJ2-5, so the J call may be wrong. CDR3 size: 12 residues. Germline loops: CDR1 GTSNPN, CDR2 SVGIG (reference sequence). CDR3 DNA: TGTGCCTGGAGTACACAACCGGAGACCCAGTACTTC. Amino acid sequence: CAWSTQPETQYF.